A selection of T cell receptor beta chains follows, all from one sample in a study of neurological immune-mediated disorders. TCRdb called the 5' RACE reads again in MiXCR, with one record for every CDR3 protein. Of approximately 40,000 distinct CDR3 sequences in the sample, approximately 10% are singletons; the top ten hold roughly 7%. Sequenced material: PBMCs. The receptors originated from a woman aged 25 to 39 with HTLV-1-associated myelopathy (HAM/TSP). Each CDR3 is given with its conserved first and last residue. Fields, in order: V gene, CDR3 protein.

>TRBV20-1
CSAPKAGFNNEQFF
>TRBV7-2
CASSLAGGTSGGELFF
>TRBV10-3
CAISEGFVGTDTQYF
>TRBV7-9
CASSLSAGELFF
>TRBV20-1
CSARSAGSGELFF
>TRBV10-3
CAISSGTGSSPLHF
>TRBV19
CASSIRGSPGNTIYF
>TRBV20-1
CSAKRGEGTDIQYF
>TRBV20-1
CSAKSGTGFEKLFF
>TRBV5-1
CASSVDTPNYGYTF
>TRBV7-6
CASSGGQHNEQFF
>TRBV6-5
CASRYTSGQNIQYF
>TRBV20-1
CSAPPGGGGQPQHF
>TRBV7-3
CASSLRGGAQYF
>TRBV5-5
CASRSGHYNSPLHF
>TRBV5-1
CASSFYICSASRGYGYTF
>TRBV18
CASSPQGFGVQPQHF
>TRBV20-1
CSASSGIDQPQHF
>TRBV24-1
CATSDRQPRGNEQFF
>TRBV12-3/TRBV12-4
CASSPRVLVNYGYTF
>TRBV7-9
CASSLSGGANYGYTF
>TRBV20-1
CSAREKGQGYGYTF
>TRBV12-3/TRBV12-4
CASSLARLGRGGGNTIYF
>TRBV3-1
CASSQEIRTGQFF
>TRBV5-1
CASSSGDGLDEQFF
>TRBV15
CATSRDFNSLEKLFF
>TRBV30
CAWKRGDQPQHF
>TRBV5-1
CASRSGGSGAYEQYF
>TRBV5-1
CASSLGGGLVYEQYF
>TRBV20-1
CSAIPDTAGEQFF
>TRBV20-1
CSARVPGSTDTQYF
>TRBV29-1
CSVPEDSPNYGYTF
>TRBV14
CASSATQGWGTDTQYF
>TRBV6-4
CASSEGGTNTGELFF
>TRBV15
CATSREYSGAYEQYF
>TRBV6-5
CASSYSWGGINEQFF
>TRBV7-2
CASSLAGTGNQPQHF
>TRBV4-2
CASSQESGGPGELFF
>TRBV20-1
CSARADRGVGYTF
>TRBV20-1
CSARGGGDTEAFF
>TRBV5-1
CASRGSNEKLFF
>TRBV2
CASGDRGNTDTQYF
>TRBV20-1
CSARVPGLAVYEQYF
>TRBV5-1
CASSSAGAYSPLHF
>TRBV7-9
CASSLAAMQLFF
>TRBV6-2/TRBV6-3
CASSSQGSSGAGNEQFF
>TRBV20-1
CSARAAASSGNTIYF
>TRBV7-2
CASSFTGHTGELFF
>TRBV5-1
CASSLGLAGGLSSYNEQFF
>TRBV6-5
CASSPTGNNEQFF
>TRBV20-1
CSASKTGAYEQYF
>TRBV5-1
CASRLTRDRLSEQYF
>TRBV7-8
CASSLKGWSEQFF
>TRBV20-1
CSATGQGTDTQYF
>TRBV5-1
CASSLGPSGTYEQYF
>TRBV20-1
CSARAARGGFGDEQFF
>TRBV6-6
CASSSQRSSTDTQYF
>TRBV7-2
CASSLQGNYGYTF
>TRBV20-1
CSVPGQGRHGDEQYF
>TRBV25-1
CASRADRGPYNEQFF